Following are 5 T cell receptor beta chains from one sample sequenced in a study of T cell responses to AZD1222 COVID-19 vaccine. Here immunoSEQ multiplex PCR was the method, and the copy in TCRdb shows in-frame clones only, minus some. Of around 15,000 clones in the sample, 88% were seen once. The sequencing used peripheral blood, collected 28 days after the second AZD1222 dose. These receptors originate from an adult who received the AZD1222 COVID-19 vaccine.

This chain links TRBV27 with TRBJ1-2; D is perhaps TRBD1 (6 bases). Looked up from germline, CDR1 is MNHEY and CDR2 is SMNVEV (reference sequence). The CDR3 covers 13 residues. V lost 3 bases and J lost 7, with 12 bases in between. The CDR3 coding sequence is TGTGCCAGCAGTTTGGTAGGGGGGGGTGGCTACACCTTC. Its translation: CASSLVGGGGYTF.

V usage is TRBV3-1 (or the pseudogene TRBV3-2) and J usage is TRBJ2-5; D unresolved. The CDR3 is made up of 11 amino acids. Germline V gene data show CDR1 as LGHDT and CDR2 as YNNKEL (reference sequence). The V end lost 1 base, the J end lost 7 bases, and 4 bases lay between the germline ends. The CDR3 sequence is CASSQVSTQYF. The CDR3, as DNA: TGTGCCAGCAGCCAAGTCTCGACCCAGTACTTC.

The CDR3 loop reads CASRDSSNQPQHF. In nucleotides, the CDR3 is TGTGCCAGCAGGGACAGTAGCAATCAGCCCCAGCATTTT. The V gene is TRBV6-5, the J gene TRBJ1-5, with D possibly TRBD1 on 6 matching bases. The CDR3 runs to 13 residues. Germline V CDR1 and CDR2: MNHEY, SVGAGI. V was shortened by 6 bases and J by 0 bases, with 6 bases between the two germline ends.

The rearrangement links TRBV5-5 to TRBJ1-5; D perhaps matches TRBD1 (5 bases). V lost 4 bases and J lost 3, with 11 bases in between. Germline-derived CDR1 and CDR2 are SGHKS and YYEKEE (reference sequence). The CDR3 length is 14 residues. The CDR3, as DNA: TGTGCCAGCAGCAAGGGCGGGGCCAATCAGCCCCAGCATTTT. Its translation: CASSKGGANQPQHF.

This chain connects TRBV3-1 (or the pseudogene TRBV3-2) to TRBJ1-5; D gene ambiguous. The germline gives CDR1 LGHDT, CDR2 YNNKEL (reference sequence). Trimming pared 1 base from V and 5 bases from J, leaving 6 bases between. The CDR3 consists of 13 residues. The CDR3 DNA follows: TGTGCCAGCAGCCAAGGAGGGCATCAGCCCCAGCATTTT. It encodes CASSQGGHQPQHF.